This entry lists 4 T cell receptor beta chains sequenced from one sample in a study of cytomegalovirus exposure and HLA in healthy donors. Some clones are missing from TCRdb's copy, which holds only in-frame ones; the method was immunoSEQ multiplex PCR. The sample shows some 250,000 clones, around 85% of them seen only once. Input material: PBMCs. The receptors were sampled from a woman in her thirties in good health and CMV-seropositive.

The rearrangement joins TRBV30 to TRBJ1-3; D not certain. V was clipped by 1 base and J by 3 bases, with 4 bases between them. Germline lookup yields CDR1 GTSNPN and CDR2 SVGIG (reference sequence). The CDR3 covers 12 residues. The CDR3 DNA is TGTGCCTGGAGTGCCGGTGGAAACACCATATATTTT. Translated: CAWSAGGNTIYF.

The chain uses TRBV30 and TRBJ2-1, with 7 bases identical to TRBD2. V shed 3 bases, J shed 1 base, and the junction held 0 bases outside the gene matches. There are 13 residues in the CDR3. Germline assignment: CDR1 GTSNPN and CDR2 SVGIG (reference sequence). In nucleotides, the CDR3 is TGTGCCTGGAGGGGGGGGTCCTACAATGAGCAGTTCTTC. Translation gives CAWRGGSYNEQFF. Filled out from reference TRBV30 and TRBJ2-1, the complete variable domain reads SQTIHQWPATLVQPVGSPLSLECTVEGTSNPNLYWYRQAAGRGLQLLFYSVGIGQISSEVPQNLSASRPQDRQFILSSKKLLLSDSGFYLCAWRGGSYNEQFFGPGTRLTVL.

In this sample, this clone turned up a few times. The V and J genes are TRBV7-3 and TRBJ1-2; weak D call: TRBD1 (6 bases). The CDR3 spans 14 residues. Trimming took 1 base from V and 4 from J, leaving 10 bases between them. In germline, CDR1 is SGHTA, CDR2 FQGTGA. The CDR3 reads CASSLRGLSYGYTF. In nucleotides, the CDR3 is TGTGCCAGCAGCTTAAGGGGGCTGTCCTATGGCTACACCTTC.

The chain joins TRBV19 to TRBJ2-5; 16 nucleotides line up with TRBD2. This CDR3 contains 16 residues. Germline-derived CDR1 and CDR2 are LNHDA and SQIVND (reference sequence). Trimming took 9 bases from V and 5 from J; bases not matched to a gene: 9. The CDR3 is CASNRGLAGGRETQYF. Written as DNA, the CDR3 is TGTGCCAGCAACCGGGGACTAGCGGGAGGGCGGGAGACCCAGTACTTC. Filled out from reference TRBV19 and TRBJ2-5, the complete variable domain reads DGGITQSPKYLFRKEGQNVTLSCEQNLNHDAMYWYRQDPGQGLRLIYYSQIVNDFQKGDIAEGYSVSREKKESFPLTVTSAQKNPTAFYLCASNRGLAGGRETQYFGPGTRLLVL.